Given below is one TCR beta chain in context. There are a few counts of this clonotype. It lacks a known antigen. No qualities accompany the bases; no much larger clone lies one base away. Sequenced using an Illumina HiSeq 1500. TCRdb itself trimmed the public reads at Q25 with fastp, ran MiXCR and retained productive beta chains. Rows are combined by CDR3 protein, so each entry shows the most common genes and DNA. This sample gives 600,000 to 800,000 distinct CDR3 sequences in total; approximately 25% of them show up just once. 7% to 9% of the sample is in the top ten clones. This sample is drawn from a study of T cell repertoires in cytomegalovirus infection (dated by TCRdb to between 2018 and 2020). For the study in its entirety: The HLA type of each donor mattered for the analysis, because public TCR beta signatures pointed to carriage of CMV infection along with the matching HLA type.

The research as a whole found: In both this cohort and an independent cohort of more than 350 donors, the cumulative frequency of public TCR beta family members distinguished carriers of CMV infection plus the relevant HLA type. The ex vivo response was dominated by HLA-C-restricted CMV-specific TCR beta clonotypes, which also provided the single most frequent clonotype in two of eight donors.

Sequencing was done on a sample of CD8+ T cells from PBMCs. The TCR comes from a human donor in good health (CMV status not recorded). Some clones in this sample may be carry-over from other donors' samples.

The CDR3: CASSPPITGGGLRDYGYTF. The DNA sequence is as follows: TGTGCCAGCAGTCCCCCAATTACAGGGGGCGGTCTACGGGACTATGGCTACACCTTC. The receptor chain draws on TRBV28 and TRBJ1-2; 9 bases in the junction line up with TRBD1. Trimming accounts for 5 bases at V and 3 bases at J, while the number of junction bases matched to no gene is 19. CDR1 and CDR2, looked up from the germline V gene, are MDHEN and SYDVKM. Reading from cysteine to phenylalanine, the CDR3 counts 19 amino acids. The kept DNA is CDR3 alone, 57 bases in frame from the first base.